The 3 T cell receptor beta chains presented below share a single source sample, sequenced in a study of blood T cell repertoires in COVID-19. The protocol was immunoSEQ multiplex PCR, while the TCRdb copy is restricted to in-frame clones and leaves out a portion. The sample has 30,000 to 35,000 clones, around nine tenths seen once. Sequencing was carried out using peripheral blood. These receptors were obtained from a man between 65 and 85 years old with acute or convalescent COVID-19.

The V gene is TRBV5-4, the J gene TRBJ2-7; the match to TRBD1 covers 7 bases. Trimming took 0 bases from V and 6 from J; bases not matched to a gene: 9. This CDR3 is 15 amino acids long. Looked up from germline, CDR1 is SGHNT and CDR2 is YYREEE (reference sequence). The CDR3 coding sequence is TGTGCCAGCAGCTTGGAAGGGGGCCGGTGGGGCGAGCAGTACTTC. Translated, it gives CASSLEGGRWGEQYF.

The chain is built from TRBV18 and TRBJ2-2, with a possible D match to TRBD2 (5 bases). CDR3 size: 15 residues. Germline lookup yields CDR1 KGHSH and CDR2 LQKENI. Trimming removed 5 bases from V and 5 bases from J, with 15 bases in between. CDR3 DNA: TGTGCCAGCTCATACCTAACCCGAGGGACCGGGGAGCTGTTTTTT. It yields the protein CASSYLTRGTGELFF.

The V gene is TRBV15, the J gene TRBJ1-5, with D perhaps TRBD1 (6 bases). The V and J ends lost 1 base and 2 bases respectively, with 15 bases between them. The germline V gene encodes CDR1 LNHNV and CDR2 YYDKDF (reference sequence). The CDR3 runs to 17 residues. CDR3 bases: TGTGCCACCAGCAGAGGCAGAGGGGGTATGGGCAATCAGCCCCAGCATTTT. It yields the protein CATSRGRGGMGNQPQHF.